Listed below are T cell receptor beta chains from one sample, sequenced in a study of blood T cell repertoires in COVID-19. Sequencing used immunoSEQ multiplex PCR; TCRdb keeps in-frame clones, though not all of them. The sample shows 120,000 or so clones, approximately 79% of them seen only once. The sample taken for sequencing was peripheral blood. These TCRs come from a woman aged 80 or over with active or convalescent COVID-19. Both conserved end residues are part of each CDR3. The D gene is left open where the match is weak. Where a row states a size, it is once, few, many or the class of an expanded clone; other rows omit it.

DNA | CDR3 | D | V | size | J
TGTGCCAGCAGTGGGACTCTATCCTACGAGCAGTACTTC | CASSGTLSYEQYF | . | TRBV2 | . | TRBJ2-7
TGTGCCAGCAGCCCCCTTGCAGGGTACGTCGAGCAGTACTTC | CASSPLAGYVEQYF | . | TRBV3-1/TRBV3-2 | . | TRBJ2-7
TGTGCCAGCAGTTTTGACATCCATAGCAATCAGCCCCAGCATTTT | CASSFDIHSNQPQHF | . | TRBV27 | few | TRBJ1-5
TGTGCCATCAGTGTAGTCGCCCAAGAGACCCAGTACTTC | CAISVVAQETQYF | . | TRBV10-3 | . | TRBJ2-5
TGTGCCAGCAGCTTTAGCCCTAGCGGGACCAAAAACATTCAGTACTTC | CASSFSPSGTKNIQYF | TRBD2 | TRBV7-9 | . | TRBJ2-4
TGTGCCAGCTCATCATGGACAGCTGGAAACTATGGCTACACCTTC | CASSSWTAGNYGYTF | . | TRBV18 | . | TRBJ1-2
TGTGCCACCAGTGATTTTCGAGGGGGCGGTGGCTACACCTTC | CATSDFRGGGGYTF | TRBD1 | TRBV24-1 | few | TRBJ1-2
TGTGCCAGCTCACCCGGGACTAGCGGGTACGAGCAGTACTTC | CASSPGTSGYEQYF | TRBD2 | TRBV18 | . | TRBJ2-7
TGTGCCAGCAGGACTAGCGTGCCAACCGGGGAGCTGTTTTTT | CASRTSVPTGELFF | TRBD2 | TRBV3-1/TRBV3-2 | once | TRBJ2-2
TGTGCCAGCAGTGAACGCTTGGGACTAGCGGGACTAAGCTCCTACAATGAGCAGTTCTTC | CASSERLGLAGLSSYNEQFF | TRBD2 | TRBV6-1 | . | TRBJ2-1
TGCGCCAGCAGCCAGCAGGGACTAGCGGGATTAAAGACCCAGTACTTC | CASSQQGLAGLKTQYF | TRBD2 | TRBV5-1 | . | TRBJ2-5
TGTGCCAGCAGCTTCTCTAGAAGAACAGATACGCAGTATTTT | CASSFSRRTDTQYF | . | TRBV11-2 | . | TRBJ2-3
TGCGCCAGCAGCCGGGGGACACGGTGGGAGGAGCAGTTCTTC | CASSRGTRWEEQFF | . | TRBV4-1 | . | TRBJ2-1
TGCGCCAGCAGTCCCGGGGTTAACTATGGCTACACCTTC | CASSPGVNYGYTF | . | TRBV5-1 | . | TRBJ1-2
TGTGCCAGCAGCCTCCGAGGACAGGGGGCCGGGGGAGAGACCCAGTACTTC | CASSLRGQGAGGETQYF | TRBD1 | TRBV7-2 | . | TRBJ2-5
TGTGCCACCAGTGATTTGGGCAGGGGATCCTATAATTCACCCCTCCACTTT | CATSDLGRGSYNSPLHF | . | TRBV24-1 | . | TRBJ1-6
TGTGCCAGCAGTTCTCCCGCCATAGCGACCGGGGAGCTGTTTTTT | CASSSPAIATGELFF | . | TRBV5-4 | . | TRBJ2-2
TGTGCCAGCAGCTTAGGGCCTCCCGGGAACTACGAGCAGTACTTC | CASSLGPPGNYEQYF | . | TRBV7-2 | . | TRBJ2-7
TGCGCCAGCAGCTTGGGGGCAGGGGGAGTAAACTATGGCTACACCTTC | CASSLGAGGVNYGYTF | TRBD1 | TRBV5-1 | . | TRBJ1-2
TGTGCCAGCAGCACAAGACAGGGGTCGACTGAAGCTTTCTTT | CASSTRQGSTEAFF | TRBD1 | TRBV7-3 | . | TRBJ1-1
TGTGCCAGCAGCCCGGGGACAAACTCCTACGAGCAGTACTTC | CASSPGTNSYEQYF | . | TRBV9 | few | TRBJ2-7
TGTGCCAGCAGTCCTACAGGATTCTATGGCTACACCTTC | CASSPTGFYGYTF | . | TRBV25-1 | . | TRBJ1-2
TGTGCCAGTAGTCCCCGGACAGGTTTGGAGACCCAGTACTTC | CASSPRTGLETQYF | TRBD1 | TRBV19 | . | TRBJ2-5
TGTGCCAGCAGAAAGGACAGGGATCGGCAAGCTTTCTTT | CASRKDRDRQAFF | TRBD1 | TRBV27 | few | TRBJ1-1
TGTGCCAGCAGCCCAGTCAGGCTAGCGGACACAGATACGCAGTATTTT | CASSPVRLADTDTQYF | TRBD2 | TRBV7-9 | . | TRBJ2-3
TGTGCCAGCAGCCTTGGGGAGTACGGCTACACCTTC | CASSLGEYGYTF | . | TRBV12-3/TRBV12-4 | . | TRBJ1-2
TGTGCCAGCTCACTTCTGGACAGCTACGAGCAGTACTTC | CASSLLDSYEQYF | . | TRBV18 | few | TRBJ2-7
TGTGCCAGCAGCGTAGCTAGCGGGGGGAACACCGGGGAGCTGTTTTTT | CASSVASGGNTGELFF | TRBD2 | TRBV9 | . | TRBJ2-2
TGTGCCAGCTCGGTGGTAGGGGGAACTGAAGCTTTCTTT | CASSVVGGTEAFF | . | TRBV18 | . | TRBJ1-1
TGTGCCAGCAGTGAATCTAGCGGCCAAGAGACCCAGTACTTC | CASSESSGQETQYF | TRBD2 | TRBV25-1 | . | TRBJ2-5
TGTGCCAGTAGTATAGGTCGGGATACGCAGTATTTT | CASSIGRDTQYF | . | TRBV19 | . | TRBJ2-3
TGTGCCAGCTCACCAGAGGGAGAGACCCAGTACTTC | CASSPEGETQYF | . | TRBV18 | . | TRBJ2-5
TGCGCCAGCAGCTGGACTAGAGGGGGAGACTACGAGCAGTACTTC | CASSWTRGGDYEQYF | . | TRBV5-1 | . | TRBJ2-7
TGCGCCAGCAGCCAAGATGGGGGTAGCGGGAGTAGAAATGAGCAGTTCTTC | CASSQDGGSGSRNEQFF | TRBD2 | TRBV4-1 | . | TRBJ2-1
TGTGCCAGCAGTTACTCGCGGTCTAGCGGAAGATACGAGCAGTACTTC | CASSYSRSSGRYEQYF | TRBD2 | TRBV6-5 | . | TRBJ2-7
TGCGCCAGCAGGTTGGGGGCTAGCGGAGCCTACAATGAGCAGTTCTTC | CASRLGASGAYNEQFF | . | TRBV5-1 | . | TRBJ2-1
TGTGCCAGCAGTTACTCGAACGGGGGGTGGACCTACGAGCAGTACTTC | CASSYSNGGWTYEQYF | TRBD2 | TRBV6-5 | . | TRBJ2-7
TGTGCCAGCAGCTTTAGCGGGGCAGGGACAGATACGCAGTATTTT | CASSFSGAGTDTQYF | TRBD2 | TRBV7-9 | . | TRBJ2-3
TGTGCCAGCAGTGCCGCGGGAGCCACCGGGGAGCTGTTTTTT | CASSAAGATGELFF | TRBD2 | TRBV2 | . | TRBJ2-2
TGTGCCAGCAGCGTGGGACAGTACACTGAAGCTTTCTTT | CASSVGQYTEAFF | TRBD1 | TRBV7-2 | . | TRBJ1-1
TGTGCCAGCAGTGAAGCGGGCAGGGGAAACACTGAAGCTTTCTTT | CASSEAGRGNTEAFF | . | TRBV2 | once | TRBJ1-1
TGTGCCAGCAGCTGGGGGACAGTTCCCAATCAGCCCCAGCATTTT | CASSWGTVPNQPQHF | TRBD1 | TRBV5-6 | . | TRBJ1-5
TGTGCCACCAGCAGAGATCGGGGGGCTAGGTCCTACGAGCAGTACTTC | CATSRDRGARSYEQYF | . | TRBV15 | once | TRBJ2-7
TGCAGCGTTCAAAAACAGGTACGCGACTATGGCTACACCTTC | CSVQKQVRDYGYTF | . | TRBV29-1 | . | TRBJ1-2
TGTGCCAGCAGCTTCTCGGGAGGGAATCGGTTCTTC | CASSFSGGNRFF | TRBD2 | TRBV11-3 | . | TRBJ2-1
TGTGCCAGCAGTTCAGTTTGGGGGGGGCAGTTCTTC | CASSSVWGGQFF | TRBD2 | TRBV3-1/TRBV3-2 | once | TRBJ2-1
TGTGCCAGCAGTTTAATTGGGGCTCAGTCCTATAATTCACCCCTCCACTTT | CASSLIGAQSYNSPLHF | . | TRBV28 | . | TRBJ1-6
TGTGCCAGTAGTATTGTAGCGGGGTTCTACAATGAGCAGTTCTTC | CASSIVAGFYNEQFF | TRBD2 | TRBV19 | . | TRBJ2-1
TGTGCCAGCTCACCGGGACAGGGGAGGAGGGGCTACACCTTC | CASSPGQGRRGYTF | TRBD1 | TRBV18 | . | TRBJ1-2
TGTGCCAGCTCACCGATTCCTAGCGGGAGGGCCATTGATACGCAGTATTTT | CASSPIPSGRAIDTQYF | TRBD2 | TRBV18 | . | TRBJ2-3
TGTGCCAGCAGTTACGCCGGGTTGAGCTCCTACGAGCAGTACTTC | CASSYAGLSSYEQYF | . | TRBV6-2/TRBV6-3 | . | TRBJ2-7
TGTGCCAGTAAAGTAAGGACAGCTTACTATGGCTACACCTTC | CASKVRTAYYGYTF | . | TRBV19 | . | TRBJ1-2
TGTGCCAGCAGCCAAGGAGATGCGGGAAACAATCAGCCCCAGCATTTT | CASSQGDAGNNQPQHF | . | TRBV3-1/TRBV3-2 | . | TRBJ1-5
TGTGCCTCGATGGACAGGGGGCAACAAGAGACCCAGTACTTC | CASMDRGQQETQYF | TRBD1 | TRBV10-3 | . | TRBJ2-5